The TCR beta chain described here comes from a study of a mutant IDH1 vaccine in newly diagnosed glioma. Study summary: Therapy received beforehand was radiotherapy, temozolomide, or both, with most patients given both.

Germline assignment: CDR1 SGHDT and CDR2 YYEEEE. V lost 1 base to trimming and J lost 5 bases, with 16 bases between them. The CDR3 extends over 16 amino acids. About this clone: Its antigen is still unknown.

Time point: week 35, safety follow-up. Each dose of the vaccine consisted of 300 ug of mutant IDH1 20-mer peptide, with topical imiquimod. Sequencing used immunoSEQ multiplex PCR; TCRdb keeps in-frame clones, though not all of them. The sample records tens of thousands of clones, 75% to 90% being singletons. The chain uses TRBV5-6 and TRBJ1-5; D possibly corresponds to TRBD1 (6 bases). The source was PBMCs, collected from a glioma patient whose treatment included an IDH1 peptide vaccine. The sequence derives from a man aged 35 to 55 with glioma. CDR3 sequence reads: CASSLTGKGSYQPQHF. The CDR3 DNA sequence: TGTGCCAGCAGCTTGACAGGGAAGGGGTCTTATCAGCCCCAGCATTTT.